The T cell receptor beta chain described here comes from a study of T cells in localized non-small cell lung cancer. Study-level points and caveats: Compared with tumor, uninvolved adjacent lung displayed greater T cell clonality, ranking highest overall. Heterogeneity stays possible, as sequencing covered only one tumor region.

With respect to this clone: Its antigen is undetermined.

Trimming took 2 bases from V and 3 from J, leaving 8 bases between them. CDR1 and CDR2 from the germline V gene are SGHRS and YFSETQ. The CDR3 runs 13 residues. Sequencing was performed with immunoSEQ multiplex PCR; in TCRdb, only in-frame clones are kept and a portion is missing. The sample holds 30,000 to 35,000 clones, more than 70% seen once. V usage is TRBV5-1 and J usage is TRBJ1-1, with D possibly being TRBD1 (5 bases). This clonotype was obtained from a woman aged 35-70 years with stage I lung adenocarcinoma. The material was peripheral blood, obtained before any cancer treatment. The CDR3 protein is CASSLRGDTEAFF. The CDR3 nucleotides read TGCGCCAGCAGCTTAAGGGGTGACACTGAAGCTTTCTTT.